The present TCR beta chain was sequenced within a study of blood T cell repertoires in COVID-19. Profiling relied on immunoSEQ multiplex PCR, and the TCRdb table lists in-frame clones only, not all of them. The data contain approximately 150,000 clones, approximately 81% of them singletons. Per the germline V gene, CDR1 is DFQATT and CDR2 is SNEGSKA (reference sequence). The CDR3 runs to 13 residues. Losses at the gene ends were 3 bases for V and 10 bases for J; bases not matched to a gene: 8. The chain uses TRBV20-1 and TRBJ1-4, with TRBD1 matching 7 bases. The sequence was obtained from a woman between 40 and 55 years old with acute COVID-19. The sample consisted of PBMCs or T cells enriched from blood (not recorded which). DNA of the CDR3: TGCAGTGCTAGTAACAGGGGCGACGGAAAACTGTTTTTT. This codes for CSASNRGDGKLFF.